What follows are 3 T cell receptor beta chains derived from one specimen sequenced in a study of regulatory dendritic cells for organ transplantation. Libraries were prepared by immunoSEQ multiplex PCR; TCRdb keeps only in-frame clonotypes and omits some of them. The sample has around 10,000 clones, around 65% seen once. The sample taken for sequencing was memory CD8+ T cells from blood. The subset denotes: CD45RO+ memory T cells. The receptors shown here come from a human donor in good health.

The chain employs TRBV9 and TRBJ2-1; TRBD2 might be the D (6 bases). This CDR3 spans 14 amino acids. The ends were cut back, 2 bases at V and 5 bases at J, with 11 bases in the middle. Looked up from germline, CDR1 is SGDLS and CDR2 is YYNGEE. The CDR3 spells CASSVVGGNNEQFF. CDR3 in DNA: TGTGCCAGCAGCGTTGTTGGAGGGAACAATGAGCAGTTCTTC.

A single count supports this clone. This chain links TRBV10-2 with TRBJ2-2; D remains ambiguous. CDR3 length: 13 amino acids. Trimming removed 2 bases at V and 3 bases at J, with 4 bases between. Germline V gives CDR1 WSHSY, CDR2 SAAADI. For the CDR3, the DNA is TGCGCCAGCAGTGAGAGGGACACCGGGGAGCTGTTTTTT. Amino acids: CASSERDTGELFF.

This clone is large by share. The V call is TRBV20-1, the J call TRBJ2-7; D unclear. Germline V gene lookup returns CDR1 DFQATT and CDR2 SNEGSKA (reference sequence). V lost 5 bases to trimming and J lost 3 bases, with 8 bases between them. The CDR3 has 11 amino acids. CDR3 bases: TGCAGTGCTGTATCAGTCTACGAGCAGTACTTC. Protein: CSAVSVYEQYF.